This T cell receptor (beta chain) was profiled in a study of blood T cell repertoires in COVID-19. Study at large: COVID-19 samples collected from the United States, Italy and Spain covered acute and convalescent phases.

Germline trimming cut 5 bases from V and 8 bases from J; bases unmatched to any gene: 2. The CDR3 consists of 11 residues. Seattle patients were enrolled while actively infected and followed longitudinally. Only in-frame clones appear in the TCRdb table, and some are missing; sequencing was by immunoSEQ multiplex PCR. The sample has approximately 33,000 clones, around 90% seen once; the top ten hold 7.9%. The sample taken for sequencing was peripheral blood. The J gene is TRBJ1-2, the V gene TRBV12-3 or TRBV12-4; TRBD1 agrees at 7 bases. The sequence was obtained from a man between 60 and 75 years old with COVID-19, enrolled during active disease. The CDR3: CASSQGEGYTF. In DNA, the CDR3 is TGTGCCAGCAGTCAGGGGGAGGGCTACACCTTC.